The TCR beta chain described here comes from a study of blood T cell repertoires in COVID-19. Study at large: Both acute and convalescent COVID-19 samples were obtained from the United States, Italy and Spain. Nucleic acid was either cDNA or gDNA, and it came from T cells, B-cell-depleted T cells, or PBMCs.

Study processing details: Nucleated cell counts were estimated from reference gene primer amplification. This table comes from immunoSEQ multiplex PCR, and its TCRdb copy is limited to in-frame clones, with some not included. V, J and clone size are those of that table, while D and trimming were read from the DNA. The sample includes a few hundred thousand clones, over 80% of them seen just once. Germline V gene sequence: CDR1 LNHDA, CDR2 SQIVND (reference sequence). The length of the CDR3 is 16 residues. V trimming: 4 bases; J trimming: 12 bases; junction bases outside the gene matches: 16. This receptor was taken from a woman aged 65 to 85 with COVID-19, enrolled during active disease. The chain links TRBV19 to TRBJ2-1, with TRBD2 identical over 9 bases. The specimen sequenced was peripheral blood. The CDR3 coding sequence is TGTGCCAGTAGTAGGTCGGGCGGGAGGGCCTCCAACGGGCAGTTCTTC. Its protein product is CASSRSGGRASNGQFF.